The 3 T cell receptor beta chains listed next were all sequenced from one sample in a study of blood T cells in healthy people across ages. PCR was performed a second time for 7 to 11 cycles using a sample-barcoded 5' primer and a J-beta primer mix. TCRdb passed the 5' RACE reads through MiXCR, listing each CDR3 protein once. The sample contains over 1.5 million distinct CDR3 sequences, around half of which appear only once. The sequencing input was blood. The source of these receptors is a woman aged 35 to 49 in good health.

The V and J genes are TRBV6-2 or TRBV6-3 and TRBJ1-5; D remains unclear. Trimming took off 2 bases at V and 5 bases at J, with 7 bases between the two ends. Germline V lookup: CDR1 MNHEY, CDR2 SVGEGT. The CDR3 spans 13 residues. As DNA, the CDR3 is TGTGCCAGCAGTTACGGGATGTATCAGCCCCAGCATTTT. As protein: CASSYGMYQPQHF.

Here the CDR3 DNA reads TGTGCCAGCAGTTTTACAGGGGACGCTGGCTACACCTTC. Protein sequence: CASSFTGDAGYTF. The chain links TRBV27 to TRBJ1-2; TRBD1 matches at 7 bases. This CDR3 has 13 residues. Germline V lookup: CDR1 MNHEY, CDR2 SMNVEV (reference sequence). The junction had 5 bases not matched to a gene; V was cut back by 3 bases and J by 7 bases.

This clonotype turned up a few times. As DNA, the CDR3 is TGCGCCAGCAGCCAAGATCGGCAGGTTCCCTACGAGCAGTACTTC. This translates into CASSQDRQVPYEQYF. This chain connects TRBV4-1 to TRBJ2-7; no clear D. In germline, CDR1 is MGHRA, CDR2 YSYEKL. The ends were cut back, 0 bases at V and 2 bases at J, with 11 bases in the middle. The CDR3 spans 15 residues.